This T cell receptor (beta chain) was identified in a study of Ad26.COV2.S vaccination and SARS-CoV-2 variants. Study information: Participants got Ad26.COV2.S intramuscularly, once or twice 56 days apart. Study observations and caveats: People who got the vaccine had more spike-specific TCR breadth than people who got placebo.

Treatment specified: some 19 received Ad26.COV2.S at low or high dose, single or two shots; roughly 5 received placebo; per-sample allocation not given. Each sample was drawn 63 days after the first injection (of vaccine or placebo). Adults aged 18-55 years in Boston included the donor. As for this clone: Antigen specificity is unknown.

The germline V and J ends were trimmed by 5 bases and 2 bases, with 20 bases remaining between them. This CDR3 is built from 17 residues. The V gene's germline CDR1 is MNHEY and CDR2 SVGEGT. The protocol was immunoSEQ multiplex PCR, while the TCRdb copy is restricted to in-frame clones and leaves out a portion. The sample yields 350,000 to 400,000 clones, approximately 91% seen once. This chain uses TRBV6-2 or TRBV6-3 with TRBJ2-3, with a possible D match to TRBD2 (6 bases). Sequenced material: peripheral blood, taken in a trial of Ad26.COV2.S vaccine versus placebo. The sequence was obtained from a person aged 18 to 65 who received the Ad26.COV2.S COVID-19 vaccine or a placebo. CDR3 in amino acids: CASSHETARRDTDTQYF. CDR3 sequence (DNA): TGTGCCAGCAGTCACGAAACGGCCCGGAGGGACACAGATACGCAGTATTTT.